The 16 T cell receptor beta chains in this list originate from one sample, sequenced in a study of cytotoxic CD8 clonotypes in ibrutinib-treated CLL. The table came from immunoSEQ multiplex PCR; TCRdb's copy has only in-frame clones and leaves some out. The sample carries 200,000 or so clones, 60% to 80% recorded once. Material: PBMCs, obtained after 12 months of ibrutinib treatment. Every receptor here comes from a human donor with chronic lymphocytic leukemia.

The chain recombines TRBV6-5 with TRBJ2-3; D might be TRBD2 (6 bases). V lost 6 bases and J lost 4, with 14 bases in between. This CDR3 has 14 residues. The V gene's germline CDR1 is MNHEY and CDR2 SVGAGI. This CDR3 reads CASSPEEGADTQYF. The CDR3 DNA follows: TGTGCCAGCAGCCCGGAGGAGGGCGCAGATACGCAGTATTTT.

At least ten counts were recorded for this clone. This sequence joins TRBV5-1 and TRBJ2-5; TRBD2 aligns across 9 bases. The CDR3 loop spans 16 amino acids. V lost 0 bases, J lost 5 bases, and 8 bases stayed unmatched. Germline CDR1 reads SGHRS; CDR2 reads YFSETQ. CDR3 sequence (DNA): TGCGCCAGCAGCTTGGGGGTGAATAGCGGGAGTGAGACCCAGTACTTC. Its translation: CASSLGVNSGSETQYF.

This chain connects TRBV10-1 to TRBJ2-3; D might be TRBD2 (6 bases). V was trimmed by 6 bases and J by 0 bases, leaving 13 bases between them. This CDR3 spans 15 amino acids. CDR1 WNHNN and CDR2 SYGVQD come from the germline V gene (reference sequence). The CDR3, as DNA: TGCGCCAGCAGCCAAGCGCGGGGCAGCACAGATACGCAGTATTTT. Amino acids: CASSQARGSTDTQYF.

The V call is TRBV19, the J call TRBJ2-2; D possibly corresponds to TRBD1 (6 bases). The V end lost 2 bases, the J end lost 4 bases, and 8 bases lay between the germline ends. The length of the CDR3 is 14 residues. Germline lookup yields CDR1 LNHDA and CDR2 SQIVND (reference sequence). In DNA, the CDR3 is TGTGCCAGTAGTATATGGGGGCCCACCGGGGAGCTGTTTTTT. It specifies CASSIWGPTGELFF.

This clone was detected only a few times. The chain couples TRBV11-2 to TRBJ2-3; possibly TRBD2 for D (5 bases). The CDR3 length is 15 residues. V was cut by 5 bases and J by 0 bases, with 12 bases left in between. CDR1 is SGHAT, CDR2 FQNNGV, per germline. CDR3 residues: CASSRTLESTDTQYF. The CDR3 DNA follows: TGTGCCAGCAGCAGGACTTTGGAAAGCACAGATACGCAGTATTTT.

This rearrangement joins TRBV6-5 to TRBJ1-5; a weak D match, TRBD1 (5 bases). The germline V and J ends were trimmed by 5 bases and 6 bases, with 17 bases remaining between them. Germline V gene sequence: CDR1 MNHEY, CDR2 SVGAGI. This CDR3 spans 15 amino acids. The CDR3 loop is CASSAYDSVSQPQHF. CDR3 DNA sequence: TGTGCCAGCAGTGCCTACGACAGCGTCAGTCAGCCCCAGCATTTT.

The genes are TRBV2 and TRBJ2-2; D is undetermined. CDR3 length equals 16 residues. The germline CDR1 and CDR2 sequences are SNHLY and FYNNEI. V was shortened by 6 bases and J by 1 base, with 15 bases between the two germline ends. The CDR3 region is CASRVGLDLNTGELFF. In DNA, the CDR3 is TGTGCCAGCAGGGTAGGGCTGGACCTGAACACCGGGGAGCTGTTTTTT.

The gene calls are TRBV6-4 and TRBJ2-7; 8 bases align to TRBD1. The CDR3 totals 12 residues. After removal of 9 bases from V and 2 bases from J, the junction contained 3 bases not matched to a gene. Per the germline V gene, CDR1 is MRHNA and CDR2 is SNTAGT. CDR3 bases: TGTGCCAGAAGGACAGGGCCCTACGAGCAGTACTTC. This translates into CARRTGPYEQYF.

The gene calls are TRBV5-1 and TRBJ1-3; D unresolved. CDR1 SGHRS and CDR2 YFSETQ come from the germline V gene. CDR3 size: 14 residues. The ends were cut back, 3 bases at V and 4 bases at J, with 11 bases in the middle. The CDR3 sequence: CASSSDKIGNTIYF. The CDR3 region has the DNA TGCGCCAGCAGCTCCGATAAAATAGGAAACACCATATATTTT.

This clone was seen once. The genes are TRBV6-1 and TRBJ2-5, with 11 positions matching TRBD1. This CDR3 is 14 amino acids long. The germline V gene has CDR1 MNHNS and CDR2 SASEGT. V dropped 1 base and J dropped 5; count of bases not matched to a gene: 0. CDR3 residues: CASSEGTGGETQYF. In nucleotides, the CDR3 is TGTGCCAGCAGTGAAGGGACAGGGGGCGAGACCCAGTACTTC.

This clone was counted many times. The rearrangement links TRBV14 to TRBJ2-7; D may be TRBD2 (5 bases). The CDR3 is 13 residues long. The V gene's germline CDR1 is SGHDN and CDR2 FVKESK. With 4 bases removed from V and 3 bases from J, the gap between germline ends came to 10 bases. CDR3 sequence: CASSLSGIYEQYF. The CDR3 DNA follows: TGTGCCAGCAGCCTGAGCGGAATCTACGAGCAGTACTTC.

The chain employs TRBV9 and TRBJ2-5; D gene ambiguous. The germline V and J ends were trimmed by 3 bases and 1 base, with 16 bases remaining between them. Germline V CDR1 and CDR2: SGDLS, YYNGEE. This CDR3 has 16 amino acids. The CDR3: CASSAPVTMGQETQYF. The CDR3, as DNA: TGTGCCAGCAGCGCCCCGGTGACCATGGGCCAAGAGACCCAGTACTTC. The variable domain in full, with the rest retrieved from reference TRBV9 and TRBJ2-5, is DSGVTQTPKHLITATGQRVTLRCSPRSGDLSVYWYQQSLDQGLQFLIQYYNGEERAKGNILERFSAQQFPDLHSELNLSSLELGDSALYFCASSAPVTMGQETQYFGPGTRLLVL.

The chain employs TRBV6-1 and TRBJ2-6; 10 nucleotides match TRBD1. Germline V gene data show CDR1 as MNHNS and CDR2 as SASEGT. This CDR3 region has 18 residues. V was pared by 1 base and J by 0 bases, with 3 bases of the junction left unmatched. This chain's CDR3 is CASSEVGDRGSGANVLTF. The CDR3 nucleotides are TGTGCCAGCAGTGAAGTTGGGGACAGGGGCTCTGGGGCCAACGTCCTGACTTTC.

Only a few counts were recorded for this clone. The chain combines TRBV7-8 with TRBJ2-2, with D unclear. CDR1 is SGHVS and CDR2 is FQNEAQ in the germline V gene. The CDR3 runs to 13 residues. Trimming cost V 5 bases and J 4 bases, with 8 bases left between them. The CDR3 loop reads CASSPSTTGELFF. The CDR3 coding sequence is TGTGCCAGCAGCCCCTCCACCACCGGGGAGCTGTTTTTT.

The gene calls are TRBV7-2 and TRBJ1-5; D not certain. This CDR3 is 12 amino acids long. CDR1 is SGHTA and CDR2 is FQGNSA in the germline V gene. Trimming took 7 bases from V and 6 from J, leaving 10 bases between them. The CDR3 reads CASTLLGQPQHF. The CDR3 DNA reads as TGTGCCAGCACCCTTCTAGGTCAGCCCCAGCATTTT.

V and J are TRBV10-1 and TRBJ2-7; unclear D gene. The CDR3 loop spans 10 amino acids. Trimming removed 11 bases at V and 0 bases at J, with 5 bases between. In germline, CDR1 is WNHNN, CDR2 SYGVQD (reference sequence). The CDR3 here is CAGDSYEQYF. DNA for the CDR3: TGCGCCGGAGACTCCTACGAGCAGTACTTC.